A selection of T cell receptor beta chains follows, all from one sample in a study of shared clonotypes between healthy human individuals. TCRdb's table, derived via immunoSEQ multiplex PCR, lists solely in-frame clones and lacks some. Of about 680,000 clones listed, approximately 90% were seen once; the top ten hold about 24%. The sample comprised naive CD8+ T cells sorted from blood. The receptor source for this set is a man aged 25 to 45 in good health. CDR3s include the opening cysteine and the closing phenylalanine or tryptophan. Each record gives: J gene, V gene, D gene, clone size, CDR3 length, CDR3 DNA, CDR3 protein. D genes are given only for firm matches. Clone size is stated in some rows and not others, as once, few, many or a class when expanded.

j_call: TRBJ2-3
v_call: TRBV19
d_call: TRBD2
clone_size: -
cdr3_length: 18
cdr3_nt: TGTGCCAGTAGCGGAGGACTAGCGGGATCCTTCATCGGGGATACGCAGTATTTT
cdr3_aa: CASSGGLAGSFIGDTQYF

j_call: TRBJ2-1
v_call: TRBV7-8
d_call: TRBD2
clone_size: -
cdr3_length: 17
cdr3_nt: TGTGCCAGCAGCTTGACTAGCGGGAGAAGTCGACACAATGAGCAGTTCTTC
cdr3_aa: CASSLTSGRSRHNEQFF

j_call: TRBJ1-2
v_call: TRBV27
d_call: TRBD1
clone_size: few
cdr3_length: 15
cdr3_nt: TGTGCCAGCCAGGGGACAGCCGGGTCGGTATGGGGCTACACCTTC
cdr3_aa: CASQGTAGSVWGYTF

j_call: TRBJ2-3
v_call: TRBV9
d_call: -
clone_size: -
cdr3_length: 21
cdr3_nt: TGTGCCAGCAGCGAGACCAGTAGAGCGGTCCTAGCCGGAACTGGCACAGATACGCAGTATTTT
cdr3_aa: CASSETSRAVLAGTGTDTQYF

j_call: TRBJ1-1
v_call: TRBV29-1
d_call: TRBD1
clone_size: -
cdr3_length: 15
cdr3_nt: TGCAGCGTTGATAGCAGGGGGTGGCTGAACACTGAAGCTTTCTTT
cdr3_aa: CSVDSRGWLNTEAFF

j_call: TRBJ2-4
v_call: TRBV25-1
d_call: TRBD1
clone_size: -
cdr3_length: 13
cdr3_nt: TGTGCCAGCAGGGGGACAGATTCTAACATTCAGTACTTC
cdr3_aa: CASRGTDSNIQYF

j_call: TRBJ2-7
v_call: TRBV20-1
d_call: -
clone_size: -
cdr3_length: 11
cdr3_nt: TGCAGTGCTAGAGATGTAGCGGAGCAGTACTTC
cdr3_aa: CSARDVAEQYF

j_call: TRBJ1-4
v_call: TRBV28
d_call: -
clone_size: -
cdr3_length: 16
cdr3_nt: TGTGCCAGCAGTTTACCCGGGACAACCCTGAATGAAAAACTGTTTTTT
cdr3_aa: CASSLPGTTLNEKLFF

j_call: TRBJ1-4
v_call: TRBV7-9
d_call: -
clone_size: -
cdr3_length: 17
cdr3_nt: TGTGCCAGCAGCTTAGCGCGCCAGGCAGCAACTAATGAAAAACTGTTTTTT
cdr3_aa: CASSLARQAATNEKLFF

j_call: TRBJ2-1
v_call: TRBV30
d_call: TRBD2
clone_size: once
cdr3_length: 14
cdr3_nt: TGTGCCTGGAGTATAACTAGCGGGAGTAATGAGCAGTTCTTC
cdr3_aa: CAWSITSGSNEQFF

j_call: TRBJ2-7
v_call: TRBV15
d_call: -
clone_size: -
cdr3_length: 15
cdr3_nt: TGTGCCACCAGCAGAGAGGAGGGGGTAGGCTACGAGCAGTACTTC
cdr3_aa: CATSREEGVGYEQYF

j_call: TRBJ2-1
v_call: TRBV7-7
d_call: -
clone_size: -
cdr3_length: 13
cdr3_nt: TGTGCCAGCAGCTTGGATATAGGAGGTGAGCAGTTCTTC
cdr3_aa: CASSLDIGGEQFF

j_call: TRBJ2-1
v_call: TRBV15
d_call: TRBD2
clone_size: -
cdr3_length: 14
cdr3_nt: TGTGCCACCAGTTCTAGCGGGAGGCACAATGAGCAGTTCTTC
cdr3_aa: CATSSSGRHNEQFF

j_call: TRBJ2-5
v_call: TRBV5-4
d_call: TRBD2
clone_size: -
cdr3_length: 16
cdr3_nt: TGTGCCAGCAGCTTGGGGAGACTAGCGGGCCAAGAGACCCAGTACTTC
cdr3_aa: CASSLGRLAGQETQYF

j_call: TRBJ1-2
v_call: TRBV7-9
d_call: -
clone_size: -
cdr3_length: 15
cdr3_nt: TGTGCCAGCAGCCACGGACGGGACGGGAGCTATGGCTACACCTTC
cdr3_aa: CASSHGRDGSYGYTF

j_call: TRBJ1-4
v_call: TRBV6-6
d_call: -
clone_size: -
cdr3_length: 14
cdr3_nt: TGTGCCAGCAGTTACTCGTCCTTTAATGAAAAACTGTTTTTT
cdr3_aa: CASSYSSFNEKLFF

j_call: TRBJ2-2
v_call: TRBV10-2
d_call: -
clone_size: -
cdr3_length: 13
cdr3_nt: TGCGCCAGCATCTCGACAGGTCCCGGGGAGCTGTTTTTT
cdr3_aa: CASISTGPGELFF

j_call: TRBJ1-3
v_call: TRBV13
d_call: -
clone_size: -
cdr3_length: 14
cdr3_nt: TGTGCCAGCAGCTTAGGAGGGGCTGGGAACACCATATATTTT
cdr3_aa: CASSLGGAGNTIYF

j_call: TRBJ2-7
v_call: TRBV11-2
d_call: -
clone_size: -
cdr3_length: 14
cdr3_nt: TGTGCCAGCAGCCCCGGTGACGAAGCCTACGAGCAGTACTTC
cdr3_aa: CASSPGDEAYEQYF

j_call: TRBJ2-2
v_call: TRBV10-2
d_call: TRBD1
clone_size: -
cdr3_length: 18
cdr3_nt: TGCGCCAGCAAGATTGCATGGGACAGGGCCTTTGACACCGGGGAGCTGTTTTTT
cdr3_aa: CASKIAWDRAFDTGELFF

j_call: TRBJ2-1
v_call: TRBV19
d_call: TRBD2
clone_size: once
cdr3_length: 16
cdr3_nt: TGTGCCAGTAGTATAGAAGAGGGAGGGCTCTACAATGAGCAGTTCTTC
cdr3_aa: CASSIEEGGLYNEQFF

j_call: TRBJ2-1
v_call: TRBV4-1
d_call: TRBD2
clone_size: -
cdr3_length: 14
cdr3_nt: TGCGCCAGCAGCCAAGATCCCTTAGCGGGAGATCCGTTCTTC
cdr3_aa: CASSQDPLAGDPFF

j_call: TRBJ2-1
v_call: TRBV27
d_call: -
clone_size: -
cdr3_length: 12
cdr3_nt: TGTGCCAGCACTGGCAGAATCAATGAGCAGTTCTTC
cdr3_aa: CASTGRINEQFF

j_call: TRBJ2-2
v_call: TRBV19
d_call: -
clone_size: -
cdr3_length: 15
cdr3_nt: TGTGCCAGTAGCTACGACGGGACTGACACCGGGGAGCTGTTTTTT
cdr3_aa: CASSYDGTDTGELFF

j_call: TRBJ2-2
v_call: TRBV9
d_call: -
clone_size: -
cdr3_length: 16
cdr3_nt: TGTGCCAGCAGCGTAGTAGGGGCTCCGAACACCGGGGAGCTGTTTTTT
cdr3_aa: CASSVVGAPNTGELFF

j_call: TRBJ2-7
v_call: TRBV27
d_call: -
clone_size: -
cdr3_length: 15
cdr3_nt: TGTGCCAGCAGTTTAAAAGGTTTCAGCCTATACGAGCAGTACTTC
cdr3_aa: CASSLKGFSLYEQYF

j_call: TRBJ1-5
v_call: TRBV28
d_call: -
clone_size: -
cdr3_length: 14
cdr3_nt: TGTGCCAGCAGTTTCCGACAGTTGAATCAGCCCCAGCATTTT
cdr3_aa: CASSFRQLNQPQHF

j_call: TRBJ2-3
v_call: TRBV11-2
d_call: TRBD2
clone_size: -
cdr3_length: 18
cdr3_nt: TGTGCCAGCAGCTGGGGGCTAGCGGGGCTGGGGGGCACAGATACGCAGTATTTT
cdr3_aa: CASSWGLAGLGGTDTQYF

j_call: TRBJ2-3
v_call: TRBV5-6
d_call: TRBD2
clone_size: -
cdr3_length: 16
cdr3_nt: TGTGCCAGCAGCTTGGCCTTTAGCGGGAGGCTAGATACGCAGTATTTT
cdr3_aa: CASSLAFSGRLDTQYF

j_call: TRBJ2-7
v_call: TRBV19
d_call: -
clone_size: -
cdr3_length: 16
cdr3_nt: TGTGCCAGTAGTATAACGCCAGCGCAACAGTCCTACGAGCAGTACTTC
cdr3_aa: CASSITPAQQSYEQYF

j_call: TRBJ1-5
v_call: TRBV7-9
d_call: TRBD1
clone_size: -
cdr3_length: 14
cdr3_nt: TGTGCCAGCAGCCCAGGACAGGGTGATCAGCCCCAGCATTTT
cdr3_aa: CASSPGQGDQPQHF

j_call: TRBJ2-7
v_call: TRBV6-1
d_call: -
clone_size: -
cdr3_length: 15
cdr3_nt: TGTGCCAGCAGTGAGAGGCGGAGTCCTGGCTACGAGCAGTACTTC
cdr3_aa: CASSERRSPGYEQYF

j_call: TRBJ2-1
v_call: TRBV27
d_call: TRBD1
clone_size: -
cdr3_length: 15
cdr3_nt: TGTGCCAGCAGAGCCGGGACAGGGTCTTTTAATGAGCAGTTCTTC
cdr3_aa: CASRAGTGSFNEQFF

j_call: TRBJ2-3
v_call: TRBV27
d_call: -
clone_size: -
cdr3_length: 16
cdr3_nt: TGTGCCAGCAGTTTTACCCCCGGGGCTAGCACAGATACGCAGTATTTT
cdr3_aa: CASSFTPGASTDTQYF

j_call: TRBJ2-7
v_call: TRBV28
d_call: TRBD2
clone_size: -
cdr3_length: 16
cdr3_nt: TGTGCCAGCAGTACCATACTAGCGGGGGATCCCTACGAGCAGTACTTC
cdr3_aa: CASSTILAGDPYEQYF

j_call: TRBJ1-1
v_call: TRBV19
d_call: -
clone_size: -
cdr3_length: 15
cdr3_nt: TGTGCCAGTAGGTTTATCGGAGGGGACGACACTGAAGCTTTCTTT
cdr3_aa: CASRFIGGDDTEAFF

j_call: TRBJ2-7
v_call: TRBV6-1
d_call: TRBD1
clone_size: -
cdr3_length: 13
cdr3_nt: TGTGCCAGCTCTCACAGGGGATCCTACGAGCAGTACTTC
cdr3_aa: CASSHRGSYEQYF

j_call: TRBJ2-3
v_call: TRBV11-2
d_call: TRBD2
clone_size: -
cdr3_length: 18
cdr3_nt: TGTGCCAGCAGCGTCGGACTAGCGGGAGAAACCTCCACGGATACGCAGTATTTT
cdr3_aa: CASSVGLAGETSTDTQYF

j_call: TRBJ2-7
v_call: TRBV7-7
d_call: TRBD2
clone_size: -
cdr3_length: 14
cdr3_nt: TGTGCTAGCAGCTATCGGGAGGCCCAATACGAGCAGTACTTC
cdr3_aa: CASSYREAQYEQYF

j_call: TRBJ2-2
v_call: TRBV7-9
d_call: -
clone_size: -
cdr3_length: 14
cdr3_nt: TGTGCCAGCAGCCCTCCAGGCTACACCGGGGAGCTGTTTTTT
cdr3_aa: CASSPPGYTGELFF

j_call: TRBJ2-3
v_call: TRBV9
d_call: -
clone_size: -
cdr3_length: 15
cdr3_nt: TGTGCCAGCAGCGCCACGGGTAGGGGCACAGATACGCAGTATTTT
cdr3_aa: CASSATGRGTDTQYF

j_call: TRBJ2-1
v_call: TRBV29-1
d_call: TRBD2
clone_size: -
cdr3_length: 18
cdr3_nt: TGCAGCGTTGAAGGTGGACTAGCGGGCACTGGCTCCTACAATGAGCAGTTCTTC
cdr3_aa: CSVEGGLAGTGSYNEQFF

j_call: TRBJ2-7
v_call: TRBV19
d_call: -
clone_size: once
cdr3_length: 12
cdr3_nt: TGTGCCAGTAGTATTACGGGTGGCGAGCAGTACTTC
cdr3_aa: CASSITGGEQYF

j_call: TRBJ2-5
v_call: TRBV18
d_call: TRBD1
clone_size: -
cdr3_length: 15
cdr3_nt: TGTGCCAGCTCACCACGGGACAGAGGACGTGAGACCCAGTACTTC
cdr3_aa: CASSPRDRGRETQYF

j_call: TRBJ1-4
v_call: TRBV5-6
d_call: -
clone_size: once
cdr3_length: 16
cdr3_nt: TGTGCCAGCAGCTTGGCGGCAGGGGCGAATAATGAAAAACTGTTTTTT
cdr3_aa: CASSLAAGANNEKLFF

j_call: TRBJ1-1
v_call: TRBV27
d_call: -
clone_size: -
cdr3_length: 15
cdr3_nt: TGTGCCAGCAGTTTATCGGGGCAGCTGAACACTGAAGCTTTCTTT
cdr3_aa: CASSLSGQLNTEAFF

j_call: TRBJ2-1
v_call: TRBV19
d_call: TRBD2
clone_size: -
cdr3_length: 13
cdr3_nt: TGTGCCAGTAGGACGGGAGGTCACTATGAGCAGTTCTTC
cdr3_aa: CASRTGGHYEQFF

j_call: TRBJ1-5
v_call: TRBV6-5
d_call: -
clone_size: -
cdr3_length: 13
cdr3_nt: TGTGCCAGCAGTGACAGTGTCAATCAGCCCCAGCATTTT
cdr3_aa: CASSDSVNQPQHF

j_call: TRBJ2-1
v_call: TRBV5-1
d_call: TRBD2
clone_size: -
cdr3_length: 17
cdr3_nt: TGCGCCAGCAGCCCCGGTGCCACTAGCGGGAGGGACAATGAGCAGTTCTTC
cdr3_aa: CASSPGATSGRDNEQFF

j_call: TRBJ2-7
v_call: TRBV5-1
d_call: TRBD1
clone_size: -
cdr3_length: 19
cdr3_nt: TGCGCCAGCAGCGTAGTCCCGACAGGGGGCCCTTCGTTCTCCTACGAGCAGTACTTC
cdr3_aa: CASSVVPTGGPSFSYEQYF

j_call: TRBJ1-2
v_call: TRBV5-6
d_call: TRBD1
clone_size: -
cdr3_length: 13
cdr3_nt: TGTGCCAGCAATCAGGGGGAGATCTATGGCTACACCTTC
cdr3_aa: CASNQGEIYGYTF

j_call: TRBJ2-2
v_call: TRBV6-6
d_call: -
clone_size: once
cdr3_length: 14
cdr3_nt: TGTGCCAGCAGTTACTCGAAGGGGCTCGGGGAGCTGTTTTTT
cdr3_aa: CASSYSKGLGELFF

j_call: TRBJ2-1
v_call: TRBV7-9
d_call: -
clone_size: -
cdr3_length: 15
cdr3_nt: TGTGCCAGCAGCTCCCCGGGGAAGACCTACAATGAGCAGTTCTTC
cdr3_aa: CASSSPGKTYNEQFF

j_call: TRBJ1-5
v_call: TRBV27
d_call: -
clone_size: -
cdr3_length: 12
cdr3_nt: TGTGCCAGCAGCAATAGCAATCAGCCCCAGCATTTT
cdr3_aa: CASSNSNQPQHF

j_call: TRBJ2-1
v_call: TRBV19
d_call: -
clone_size: -
cdr3_length: 14
cdr3_nt: TGTGCCAGTAACGAGGGCCCAGCCCTCAATGAGCAGTTCTTC
cdr3_aa: CASNEGPALNEQFF

j_call: TRBJ1-2
v_call: TRBV10-2
d_call: -
clone_size: few
cdr3_length: 13
cdr3_nt: TGCGCCAGCAGTACGGGGCCTAACTATGGCTACACCTTC
cdr3_aa: CASSTGPNYGYTF

j_call: TRBJ2-1
v_call: TRBV7-8
d_call: TRBD1
clone_size: -
cdr3_length: 12
cdr3_nt: TGTGCCGGGGACAGGGGTTACAATGAGCAGTTCTTC
cdr3_aa: CAGDRGYNEQFF

j_call: TRBJ2-5
v_call: TRBV10-1
d_call: -
clone_size: -
cdr3_length: 14
cdr3_nt: TGCGCCAGCAGCTCCGTCAGGTACCAAGAGACCCAGTACTTC
cdr3_aa: CASSSVRYQETQYF

j_call: TRBJ2-7
v_call: TRBV7-9
d_call: -
clone_size: -
cdr3_length: 11
cdr3_nt: TGTGCCAGCAGCGCCGGGGGTGAGCAGTACTTC
cdr3_aa: CASSAGGEQYF